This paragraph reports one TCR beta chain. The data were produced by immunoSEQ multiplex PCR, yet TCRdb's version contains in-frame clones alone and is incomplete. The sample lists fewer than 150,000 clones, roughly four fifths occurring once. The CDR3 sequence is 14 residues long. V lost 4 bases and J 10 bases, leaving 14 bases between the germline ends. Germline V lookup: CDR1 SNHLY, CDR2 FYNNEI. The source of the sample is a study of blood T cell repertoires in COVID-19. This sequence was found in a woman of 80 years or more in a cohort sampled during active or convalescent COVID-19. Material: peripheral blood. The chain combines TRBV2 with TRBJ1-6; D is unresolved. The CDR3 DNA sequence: TGTGCCAGCAGTGGGACGGGGAATGGATCACCCCTCCACTTT. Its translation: CASSGTGNGSPLHF.